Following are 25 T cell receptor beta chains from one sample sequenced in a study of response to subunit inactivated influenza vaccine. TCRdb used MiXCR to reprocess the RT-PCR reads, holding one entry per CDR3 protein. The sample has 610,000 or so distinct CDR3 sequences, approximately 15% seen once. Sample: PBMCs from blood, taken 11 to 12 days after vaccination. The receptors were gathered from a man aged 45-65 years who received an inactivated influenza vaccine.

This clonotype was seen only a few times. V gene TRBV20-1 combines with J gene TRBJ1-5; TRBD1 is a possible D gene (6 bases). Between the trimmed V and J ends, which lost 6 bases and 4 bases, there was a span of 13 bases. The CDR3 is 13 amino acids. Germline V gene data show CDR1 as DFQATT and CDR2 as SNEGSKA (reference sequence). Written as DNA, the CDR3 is TGCAGTGCCACAGGGACACTAAATCAGCCCCAGCATTTT. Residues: CSATGTLNQPQHF.

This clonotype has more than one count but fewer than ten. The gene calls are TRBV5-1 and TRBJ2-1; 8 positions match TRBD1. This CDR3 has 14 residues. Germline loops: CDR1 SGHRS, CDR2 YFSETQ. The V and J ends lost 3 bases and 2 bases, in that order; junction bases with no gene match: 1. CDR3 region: CASSYRGAYNEQFF. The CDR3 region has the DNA TGCGCCAGCAGCTACAGGGGGGCCTACAATGAGCAGTTCTTC.

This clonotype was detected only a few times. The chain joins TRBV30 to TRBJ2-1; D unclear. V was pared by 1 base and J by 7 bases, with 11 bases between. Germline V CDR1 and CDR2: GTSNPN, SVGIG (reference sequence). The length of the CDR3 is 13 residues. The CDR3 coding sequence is TGTGCCTGGAGTGGGAGTGCGCGGAATGAGCAGTTCTTC. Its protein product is CAWSGSARNEQFF.

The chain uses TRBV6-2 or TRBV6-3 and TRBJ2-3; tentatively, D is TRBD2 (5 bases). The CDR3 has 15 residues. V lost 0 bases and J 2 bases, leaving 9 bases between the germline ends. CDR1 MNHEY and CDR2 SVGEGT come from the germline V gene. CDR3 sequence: CASSYSTTNTDTQYF. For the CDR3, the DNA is TGTGCCAGCAGTTACTCGACGACTAACACAGATACGCAGTATTTT.

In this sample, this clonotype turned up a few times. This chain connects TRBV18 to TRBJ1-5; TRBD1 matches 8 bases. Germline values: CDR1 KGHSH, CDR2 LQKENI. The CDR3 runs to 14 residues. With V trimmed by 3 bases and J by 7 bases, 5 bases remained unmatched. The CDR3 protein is CASSPQGAQQPQHF. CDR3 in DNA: TGTGCCAGCTCACCCCAGGGGGCTCAGCAGCCCCAGCATTTT.

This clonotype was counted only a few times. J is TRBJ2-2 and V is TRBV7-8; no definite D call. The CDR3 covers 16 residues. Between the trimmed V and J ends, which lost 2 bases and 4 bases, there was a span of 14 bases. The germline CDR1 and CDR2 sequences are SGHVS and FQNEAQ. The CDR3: CASSLRVSWGTGELFF. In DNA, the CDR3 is TGTGCCAGCAGCTTAAGGGTCTCCTGGGGCACCGGGGAGCTGTTTTTT.

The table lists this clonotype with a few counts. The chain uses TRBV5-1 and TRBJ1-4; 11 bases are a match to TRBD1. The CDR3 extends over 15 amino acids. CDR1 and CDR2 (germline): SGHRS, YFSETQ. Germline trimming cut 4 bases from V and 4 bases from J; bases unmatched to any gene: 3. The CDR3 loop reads CASSGGTGGNEKLFF. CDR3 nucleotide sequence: TGCGCCAGCAGCGGTGGGACAGGGGGTAATGAAAAACTGTTTTTT.

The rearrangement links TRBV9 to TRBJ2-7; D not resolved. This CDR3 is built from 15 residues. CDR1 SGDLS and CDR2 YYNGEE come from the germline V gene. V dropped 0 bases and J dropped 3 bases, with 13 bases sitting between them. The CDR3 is CASSVAGRYGYEQYF. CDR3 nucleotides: TGTGCCAGCAGCGTAGCCGGCCGATACGGCTACGAGCAGTACTTC.

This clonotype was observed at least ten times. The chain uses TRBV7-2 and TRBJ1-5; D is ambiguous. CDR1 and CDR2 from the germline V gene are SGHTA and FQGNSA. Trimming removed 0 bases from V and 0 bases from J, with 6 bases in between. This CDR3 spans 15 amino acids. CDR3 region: CASSLARNSNQPQHF. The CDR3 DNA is TGTGCCAGCAGCTTAGCCAGGAATAGCAATCAGCCCCAGCATTTT.

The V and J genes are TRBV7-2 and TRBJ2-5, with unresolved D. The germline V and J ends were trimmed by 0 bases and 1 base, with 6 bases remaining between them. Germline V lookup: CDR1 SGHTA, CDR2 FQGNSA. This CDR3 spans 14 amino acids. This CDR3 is CASSLAPSQETQYF. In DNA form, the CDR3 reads TGTGCCAGCAGCTTAGCCCCCAGCCAAGAGACCCAGTACTTC.

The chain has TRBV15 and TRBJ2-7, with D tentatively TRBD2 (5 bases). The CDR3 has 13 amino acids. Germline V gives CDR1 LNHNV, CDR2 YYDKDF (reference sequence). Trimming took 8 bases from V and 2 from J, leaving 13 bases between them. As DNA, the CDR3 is TGTGCCACCGGGAGCGGCCGGACCTACGAGCAGTACTTC. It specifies CATGSGRTYEQYF.

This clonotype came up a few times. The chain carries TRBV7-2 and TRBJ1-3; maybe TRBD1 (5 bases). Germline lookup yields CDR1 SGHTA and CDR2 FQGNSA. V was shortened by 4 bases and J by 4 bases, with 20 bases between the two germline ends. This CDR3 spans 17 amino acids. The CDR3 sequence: CASSSGSGVPFGNTIYF. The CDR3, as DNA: TGTGCCAGCAGCTCCGGGTCGGGGGTCCCCTTCGGAAACACCATATATTTT.

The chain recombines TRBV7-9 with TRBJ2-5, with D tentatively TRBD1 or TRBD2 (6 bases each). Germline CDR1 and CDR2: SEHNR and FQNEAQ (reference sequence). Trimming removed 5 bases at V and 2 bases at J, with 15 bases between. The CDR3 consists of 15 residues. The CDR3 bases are TGTGCCAGCAGCCTACCAGGAGGGACACAAGAGACCCAGTACTTC. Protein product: CASSLPGGTQETQYF.

The chain's CDR3 is CASSLAVHSGANVLTF. Here the CDR3 DNA reads TGTGCCAGCAGTTTAGCCGTACACTCTGGGGCCAACGTCCTGACTTTC. V is TRBV12-3 or TRBV12-4 and J is TRBJ2-6; D not certain. V lost 0 bases, J lost 0 bases, and 6 bases lay in between. The CDR3 length is 16 residues.

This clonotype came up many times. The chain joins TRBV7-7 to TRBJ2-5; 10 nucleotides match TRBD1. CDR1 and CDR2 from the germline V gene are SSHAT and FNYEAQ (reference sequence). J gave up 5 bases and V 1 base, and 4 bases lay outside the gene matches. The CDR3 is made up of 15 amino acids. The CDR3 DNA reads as TGTGCCAGCAGCTTAGTGGGGACAGGGGAGGAGACCCAGTACTTC. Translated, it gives CASSLVGTGEETQYF.

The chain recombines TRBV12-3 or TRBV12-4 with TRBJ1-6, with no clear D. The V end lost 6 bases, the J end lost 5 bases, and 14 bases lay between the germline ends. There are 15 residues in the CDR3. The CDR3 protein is CASSLSQRNNSPLHF. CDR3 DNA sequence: TGTGCCAGCAGCCTGTCCCAGAGGAATAATTCACCCCTCCACTTT.

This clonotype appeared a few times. The CDR3 region has the DNA TGTGCCAGCAGTCTTTTAATGACAGGTGGAAGCAATCAGCCCCAGCATTTT. Its protein product is CASSLLMTGGSNQPQHF. V and J are TRBV6-1 and TRBJ1-5, with D maybe TRBD1 (6 bases). Trimming removed 5 bases from V and 1 base from J, with 18 bases in between. The germline V gene encodes CDR1 MNHNS and CDR2 SASEGT. CDR3 size: 17 residues.

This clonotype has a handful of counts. Here the CDR3 reads CASSLYYGRTPQETQYF. CDR3 DNA: TGTGCCAGCAGCTTGTACTATGGCAGGACCCCCCAAGAGACCCAGTACTTC. The chain employs TRBV11-2 and TRBJ2-5; D unresolved. The V gene's germline CDR1 is SGHAT and CDR2 FQNNGV. V lost 3 bases and J 1 base, leaving 18 bases between the germline ends. The CDR3 runs to 17 residues.

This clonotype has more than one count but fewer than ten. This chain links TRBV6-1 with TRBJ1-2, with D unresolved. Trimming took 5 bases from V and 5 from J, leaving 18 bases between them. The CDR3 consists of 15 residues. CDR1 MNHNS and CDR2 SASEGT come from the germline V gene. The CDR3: CASSRRTPLGYGYTF. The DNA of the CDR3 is TGTGCCAGCAGTCGACGGACGCCCCTGGGGTATGGCTACACCTTC.

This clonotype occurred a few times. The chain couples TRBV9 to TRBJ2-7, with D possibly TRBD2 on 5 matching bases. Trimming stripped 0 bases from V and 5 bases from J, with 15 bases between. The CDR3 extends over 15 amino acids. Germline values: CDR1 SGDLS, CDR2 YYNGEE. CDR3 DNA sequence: TGTGCCAGCAGCGTAGATGTCTGGCCCGGGGACGAGCAGTACTTC. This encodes CASSVDVWPGDEQYF.

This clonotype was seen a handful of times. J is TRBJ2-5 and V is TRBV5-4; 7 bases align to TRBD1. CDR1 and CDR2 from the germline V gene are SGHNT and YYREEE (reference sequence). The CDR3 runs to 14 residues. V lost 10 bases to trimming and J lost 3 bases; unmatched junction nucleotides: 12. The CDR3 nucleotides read TGTGCCTATGCCAACAGGGGCAGGGAAGAGACCCAGTACTTC. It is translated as CAYANRGREETQYF.

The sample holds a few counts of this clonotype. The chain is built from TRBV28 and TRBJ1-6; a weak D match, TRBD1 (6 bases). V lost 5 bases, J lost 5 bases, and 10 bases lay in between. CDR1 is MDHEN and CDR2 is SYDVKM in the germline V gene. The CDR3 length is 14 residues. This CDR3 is CASSRQANNSPLHF. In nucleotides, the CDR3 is TGTGCCAGCAGTAGACAGGCAAATAATTCACCCCTCCACTTT.

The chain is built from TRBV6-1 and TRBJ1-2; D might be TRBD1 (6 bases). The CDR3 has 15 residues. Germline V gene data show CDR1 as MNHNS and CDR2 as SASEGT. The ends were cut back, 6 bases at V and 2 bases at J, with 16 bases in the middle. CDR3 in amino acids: CASRDPGQRNYGYTF. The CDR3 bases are TGTGCCAGCAGGGATCCGGGACAAAGAAACTATGGCTACACCTTC.

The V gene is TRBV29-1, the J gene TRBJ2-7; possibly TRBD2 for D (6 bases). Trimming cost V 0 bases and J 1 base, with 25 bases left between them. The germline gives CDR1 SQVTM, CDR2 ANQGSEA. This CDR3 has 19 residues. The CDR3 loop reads CSVEDLQVTEGQISYEQYF. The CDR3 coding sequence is TGCAGCGTTGAAGATCTTCAGGTTACGGAGGGGCAAATTTCCTACGAGCAGTACTTC.

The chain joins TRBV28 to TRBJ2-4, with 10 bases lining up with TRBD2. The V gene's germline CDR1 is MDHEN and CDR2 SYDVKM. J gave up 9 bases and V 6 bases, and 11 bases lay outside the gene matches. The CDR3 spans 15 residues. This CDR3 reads CASSLTSGIRGIQYF. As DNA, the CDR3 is TGTGCCAGCAGCCTCACTAGCGGGATCCGCGGCATTCAGTACTTC.